These T cell receptor beta chains were read from a single sample in a study of cytomegalovirus exposure and HLA in healthy donors. Repertoires were generated with immunoSEQ multiplex PCR, while TCRdb's copy carries only in-frame clones and drops some. The sample holds about 100,000 clones; over 75% are singletons and the top ten take over 2.5%. Sequences were obtained from PBMCs. Receptors originate from a woman younger than 30 in good health and CMV-seronegative. CDR3s leave out the opening cysteine and the closing phenylalanine or tryptophan. D genes are given only for firm matches. Not every row has a clone size; where given, it reads once, few, many or a size class.

CDR3aa: ASSYGAGNSYEQY
v_gene: TRBV6-5
d_gene: -
abundance: -

CDR3aa: ASRGGRLTEAF
v_gene: TRBV2
d_gene: -
abundance: -

CDR3aa: ASRNPGTAQGEQY
v_gene: TRBV5-1
d_gene: TRBD1
abundance: -

CDR3aa: ASSHSSGGAYEQY
v_gene: TRBV27
d_gene: TRBD2
abundance: once

CDR3aa: ASSLNRGQGPQH
v_gene: TRBV13
d_gene: TRBD1
abundance: -

CDR3aa: ASSPGQNQPQH
v_gene: TRBV5-1
d_gene: TRBD1
abundance: once

CDR3aa: ASSWGGGGQETQY
v_gene: TRBV5-1
d_gene: -
abundance: -

CDR3aa: ASIGQGIYGYT
v_gene: TRBV6-8
d_gene: TRBD1
abundance: -

CDR3aa: ASSSQGVQPQH
v_gene: TRBV7-9
d_gene: TRBD1
abundance: -

CDR3aa: ASRQTGDTQY
v_gene: TRBV6-5
d_gene: -
abundance: -

CDR3aa: ASSLKGSEAF
v_gene: TRBV13
d_gene: -
abundance: -

CDR3aa: ASSYTGNEQY
v_gene: TRBV6-6
d_gene: -
abundance: -

CDR3aa: ASSSGTQQF
v_gene: TRBV27
d_gene: -
abundance: -

CDR3aa: AISRLAGDTQY
v_gene: TRBV10-3
d_gene: TRBD2
abundance: -

CDR3aa: ASSLGGLSNQPQH
v_gene: TRBV5-5
d_gene: -
abundance: -

CDR3aa: ASSIDRVAGANVLT
v_gene: TRBV19
d_gene: -
abundance: -

CDR3aa: ASSPGTGDTDTQY
v_gene: TRBV5-8
d_gene: TRBD1
abundance: once

CDR3aa: ASSSGTGAEQY
v_gene: TRBV13
d_gene: TRBD1
abundance: once

CDR3aa: ASSPDRDSPLH
v_gene: TRBV7-9
d_gene: TRBD1
abundance: few

CDR3aa: ASSVMDSSNSPLH
v_gene: TRBV25-1
d_gene: -
abundance: few

CDR3aa: ASSQGRSTSAGGTGELF
v_gene: TRBV4-2
d_gene: TRBD1
abundance: -

CDR3aa: AWREGATDTQY
v_gene: TRBV30
d_gene: -
abundance: -

CDR3aa: ASSEAYNEQF
v_gene: TRBV27
d_gene: -
abundance: -

CDR3aa: ASSLMGAGNEKLF
v_gene: TRBV28
d_gene: -
abundance: -

CDR3aa: ASSVAGSSADTQY
v_gene: TRBV9
d_gene: -
abundance: -

CDR3aa: ASSFRQGRLGQPQH
v_gene: TRBV14
d_gene: TRBD1
abundance: -

CDR3aa: SVDRGTGIYGYT
v_gene: TRBV29-1
d_gene: TRBD1
abundance: once

CDR3aa: ASSPSSDGTGESGYGYT
v_gene: TRBV18
d_gene: TRBD1
abundance: -

CDR3aa: ASSLERHQETQY
v_gene: TRBV7-3
d_gene: -
abundance: -

CDR3aa: ASSLDGGTAYGYT
v_gene: TRBV7-9
d_gene: -
abundance: few

CDR3aa: STGTSSPNEQF
v_gene: TRBV29-1
d_gene: TRBD2
abundance: -

CDR3aa: ASSRTGGPYEQY
v_gene: TRBV6-5
d_gene: TRBD1
abundance: -

CDR3aa: ASSPGLVDEQF
v_gene: TRBV18
d_gene: TRBD2
abundance: -

CDR3aa: ASSSLGTSHYNEQF
v_gene: TRBV27
d_gene: -
abundance: -

CDR3aa: ASSLGLKAGETQY
v_gene: TRBV5-1
d_gene: -
abundance: -

CDR3aa: ASSRTQNTEAF
v_gene: TRBV9
d_gene: -
abundance: -

CDR3aa: ASSAGTGGYQPQH
v_gene: TRBV27
d_gene: TRBD1
abundance: -

CDR3aa: ASSLPIEREQY
v_gene: TRBV5-1
d_gene: -
abundance: -

CDR3aa: AWSPGDRDQETQY
v_gene: TRBV30
d_gene: TRBD1
abundance: -

CDR3aa: ASSMSPAGGIYEQY
v_gene: TRBV19
d_gene: TRBD1
abundance: -

CDR3aa: ASSLSAYGYT
v_gene: TRBV28
d_gene: -
abundance: -

CDR3aa: ASKAGLNTEAF
v_gene: TRBV6-1
d_gene: -
abundance: -